Following are 5 T cell receptor beta chains from one sample sequenced in a study of CD8 T cells in ankylosing spondylitis. TCRdb re-called the 5' RACE reads with MiXCR, one entry per CDR3 protein. Among under 250,000 distinct CDR3 sequences listed, roughly 32% were seen once. The sample comprised blood, either unsorted or a sorted T cell fraction (not recorded which). The source of these receptors is a male donor with ankylosing spondylitis or in good health (not recorded which).

This clonotype was found a few times. This chain links TRBV7-6 with TRBJ2-5, with 7 bases identical to TRBD2. With V trimmed by 4 bases and J by 3 bases, 11 bases remained unmatched. CDR1 is SGHVS, CDR2 FNYEAQ, per germline. CDR3 length equals 16 residues. For the CDR3, the DNA is TGTGCCAGCAGCTCCACGTCCTTGCGGGGGAAAGAGACCCAGTACTTC. Protein product: CASSSTSLRGKETQYF.

V gene TRBV5-1 combines with J gene TRBJ2-7, with D uncertain. V was shortened by 0 bases and J by 1 base, with 11 bases between the two germline ends. Germline V gene data show CDR1 as SGHRS and CDR2 as YFSETQ. This CDR3 contains 15 residues. The CDR3 DNA follows: TGCGCCAGCAGCTTGGGAGCTGGCACATCCTACGAGCAGTACTTC. Translating gives CASSLGAGTSYEQYF.

V usage is TRBV12-3 or TRBV12-4 and J usage is TRBJ2-7; D is possibly TRBD1 (6 bases). The V and J ends lost 7 bases and 0 bases respectively, with 19 bases between them. CDR3 length: 16 amino acids. CDR3 sequence reads: CASTQGGDLASYEQYF. Written as DNA, the CDR3 is TGTGCCAGCACACAAGGGGGAGATCTTGCCTCCTACGAGCAGTACTTC.

In this sample, this clonotype turned up a few times. The genes are TRBV7-2 and TRBJ2-3; D gene uncertain. The germline CDR1 and CDR2 sequences are SGHTA and FQGNSA. The CDR3 length is 14 residues. V was clipped by 1 base and J by 10 bases, with 15 bases between them. The CDR3 nucleotides are TGTGCCAGCAGCTTAGGAGGAGAGAGGTCAGCGCAGTATTTT. Protein sequence: CASSLGGERSAQYF.

This clonotype has just a few counts. The gene calls are TRBV20-1 and TRBJ2-1, with D hard to call. This CDR3 has 11 residues. The V and J ends lost 5 bases and 3 bases respectively, with 5 bases between them. Germline V gives CDR1 DFQATT, CDR2 SNEGSKA (reference sequence). This CDR3 is CSAPFYNEQFF. CDR3 DNA: TGCAGTGCTCCGTTCTACAATGAGCAGTTCTTC.